The clone carrying this T cell receptor (beta chain) appeared a few times. Its specificity is not known. The data stem from a study of metastatic and nonmetastatic thyroid tumors. Overall study context: Both malignant and benign thyroid patients supplied peripheral blood and tumor or nodule tissue samples, across which the repertoires of these patients were then compared. Study conclusions and caveats: TCR beta diversity was reportedly significantly higher in malignant thyroid tumors than benign nodules, in blood and tumor.

V was clipped by 7 bases and J by 1 base, with 11 bases between them. Germline CDR1 and CDR2: MNHEY and SVGEGT. This CDR3 comprises 15 residues. Thyroid surgery took place with no prior treatment in any patient. Original handling: Construction of a distant-metastasis classifier for papillary thyroid cancer relied on CDR3 differences across clinicopathological groups. TCRdb re-clonotyped the PCR reads through MiXCR. What appears here as the V and J calls and clone size reflects TCRdb's work, not the paper's. The sample records approximately 13,000 clones, under 30% being singletons. The gene calls are TRBV6-2 or TRBV6-3 and TRBJ2-6; D possibly corresponds to TRBD1 (5 bases). What was sequenced was blood. The clonotype comes from a male donor with papillary thyroid cancer or a benign thyroid nodule (not recorded which). Some clones in this sample may be carry-over from other donors' samples. CDR3 region: CASTLTASGANVLTF. CDR3 DNA sequence: TGTGCCAGCACCTTGACAGCATCTGGGGCCAACGTCCTGACTTTC.